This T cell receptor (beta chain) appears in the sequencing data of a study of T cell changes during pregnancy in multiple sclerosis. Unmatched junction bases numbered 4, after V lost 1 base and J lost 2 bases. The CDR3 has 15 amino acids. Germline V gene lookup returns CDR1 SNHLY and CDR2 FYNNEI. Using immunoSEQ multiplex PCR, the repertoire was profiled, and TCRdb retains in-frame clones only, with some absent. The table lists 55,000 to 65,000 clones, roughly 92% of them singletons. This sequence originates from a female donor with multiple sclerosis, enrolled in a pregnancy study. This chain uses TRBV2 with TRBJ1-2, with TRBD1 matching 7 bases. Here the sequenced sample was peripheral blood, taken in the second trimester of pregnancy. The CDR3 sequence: CASSEGWTGNYGYTF. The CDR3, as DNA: TGTGCCAGCAGTGAAGGCTGGACAGGCAACTATGGCTACACCTTC.